The T cell receptor (beta chain) described here comes from a study of response to subunit inactivated influenza vaccine. Germline V CDR1 and CDR2: GTSNPN, SVGIG (reference sequence). The CDR3 consists of 14 residues. Trimming left V 2 bases short and J 6 bases short, with 17 bases between. This clonotype was picked up a small number of times. TCRdb re-called the RT-PCR reads through MiXCR, storing one row per CDR3 protein. This table has more than 700,000 distinct CDR3 sequences, 21% appearing once. The sequence came from a man aged 45-60 years who received an inactivated influenza vaccine. The chain has TRBV30 and TRBJ2-7, with a tentative D call TRBD2 (5 bases). The specimen was PBMCs from blood, collected 5 days after vaccination. The DNA of the CDR3 is TGTGCCTGGAGTACGGGGAGCCCTAGGCCCGAGCAGTACTTC. This translates into CAWSTGSPRPEQYF.